These T cell receptor beta chains were read from a single sample in a study of T cells in Graves' hyperthyroidism and ophthalmopathy. TCRdb passed the multiplex PCR reads through MiXCR, listing each CDR3 protein once. The sample has approximately 370,000 distinct CDR3 sequences, under 15% seen once. The sequencing sample was made of blood. The receptors stem from a woman aged 25 to 45 with Graves' hyperthyroidism. The CDR3 runs from the conserved cysteine through the conserved F or W. D genes are given only for firm matches. Size values are once, few and many counts, or a class for expanded clones, and some rows have none.

TRBV20-1	TRBD1	TRBJ2-7	many	CSARDAGQGPYEQYF	TGCAGTGCTAGGGATGCGGGACAGGGCCCCTACGAGCAGTACTTC
TRBV5-8	NA	TRBJ1-6	few	CASSLGSQRGRSPLHF	TGTGCCAGCAGCTTGGGTTCGCAGCGGGGCCGCTCACCCCTCCACTTT
TRBV4-2	TRBD2	TRBJ2-1	few	CASSQGLGPNEQFF	TGTGCCAGCAGCCAGGGACTAGGTCCCAATGAGCAGTTCTTC
TRBV27	NA	TRBJ2-7	many	CASSPDGQSYYEQYF	TGTGCCAGCAGTCCCGACGGTCAGTCCTACTACGAGCAGTACTTC
TRBV2	TRBD2	TRBJ2-5	NA	CASSPEGDRTSGGKRYF	TGTGCCAGCAGTCCAGAAGGGGATAGGACTAGCGGAGGGAAACGGTACTTC
TRBV5-1	TRBD1	TRBJ2-5	many	CASSLSRTGETQYF	TGCGCCAGCAGCTTGTCTCGGACAGGAGAGACCCAGTACTTC
TRBV7-6	TRBD2	TRBJ2-5	NA	CASREGTSGTYGETQYF	TGTGCCAGCAGGGAGGGGACTAGCGGGACCTACGGGGAGACCCAGTACTTC
TRBV7-3	NA	TRBJ2-2	few	CASSFGGAGELFF	TGTGCCAGCAGCTTTGGAGGGGCCGGGGAGCTGTTTTTT
TRBV11-2	NA	TRBJ2-3	many	CASGAYDQGDPTDTQYF	TGTGCCAGCGGAGCTTACGATCAGGGTGATCCCACAGATACGCAGTATTTT
TRBV30	NA	TRBJ2-7	many	CAWSPIPYSYEQYF	TGTGCCTGGAGCCCAATCCCCTACTCCTACGAGCAGTACTTC
TRBV20-1	TRBD2	TRBJ2-1	NA	CSARSLSSGSVLIYNEQFF	TGCAGTGCTAGATCTCTGTCGAGCGGGAGTGTTTTAATTTACAATGAGCAGTTCTTC
TRBV20-1	TRBD2	TRBJ2-1	few	CSARKAGGPYNEQFF	TGCAGTGCTAGGAAGGCGGGAGGGCCATACAATGAGCAGTTCTTC
TRBV20-1	TRBD2	TRBJ2-1	NA	CSARDASGGNYNEQFF	TGCAGTGCTAGAGATGCGAGCGGGGGAAACTACAATGAGCAGTTCTTC
TRBV9	NA	TRBJ1-3	few	CASSVATLGNTIYF	TGTGCCAGCAGCGTAGCTACCCTTGGAAACACCATATATTTT
TRBV7-9	NA	TRBJ2-7	many	CASSSTAGRDEQYF	TGTGCCAGCAGCTCGACCGCGGGGAGAGACGAGCAGTACTTC
TRBV6-6	NA	TRBJ1-1	few	CASSYERAGSNTEAFF	TGTGCCAGCAGTTACGAGCGGGCAGGTTCGAACACTGAAGCTTTCTTT
TRBV2	NA	TRBJ2-7	many	CASSDPGEWGAYEQYF	TGTGCCAGCAGTGATCCCGGGGAATGGGGCGCCTACGAGCAGTACTTC
TRBV19	NA	TRBJ1-5	NA	CASSMEGGSNQPQHF	TGTGCCAGTAGTATGGAGGGGGGGAGCAATCAGCCCCAGCATTTT
TRBV3-1	NA	TRBJ2-3	many	CASSPATGGTDTQYF	TGTGCCAGCAGCCCGGCCACGGGCGGCACAGATACGCAGTATTTT
TRBV10-3	TRBD2	TRBJ2-7	many	CAISLTSGTYEQYF	TGTGCCATCAGTCTGACTAGCGGTACCTACGAGCAGTACTTC